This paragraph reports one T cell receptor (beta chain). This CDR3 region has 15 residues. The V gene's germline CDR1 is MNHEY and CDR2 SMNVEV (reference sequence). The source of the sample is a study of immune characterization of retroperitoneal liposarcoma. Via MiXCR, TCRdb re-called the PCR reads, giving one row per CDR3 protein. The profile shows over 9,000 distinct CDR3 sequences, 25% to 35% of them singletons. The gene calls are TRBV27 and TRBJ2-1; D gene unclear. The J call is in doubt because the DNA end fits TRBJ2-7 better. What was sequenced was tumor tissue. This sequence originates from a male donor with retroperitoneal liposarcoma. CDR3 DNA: TGTGCCAGCAGTTTATCCTTCCCGACGGTGGGGGAGCAGTACTTC. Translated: CASSLSFPTVGEQYF.